Following are 30 T cell receptor beta chains from one sample sequenced in a study of T cell repertoires in cytomegalovirus infection. These receptors are not linked to any known antigen. TCRdb independently ran MiXCR on the reads; one entry per CDR3 protein. The sample shows 700,000 to 950,000 distinct CDR3 sequences, over 25% of them seen only once. This sample comprised cultured CD8+ T cells from PBMCs, obtained from culture after CMV antigen stimulation. These receptors all stem from a human donor in good health (CMV status not recorded). Some clones in this sample may be carry-over from other donors' samples.

V usage is TRBV28 and J usage is TRBJ2-7; D might be TRBD2 (6 bases). Trimming stripped 3 bases from V and 7 bases from J, with 16 bases between. CDR3 length equals 14 residues. Germline V lookup: CDR1 MDHEN, CDR2 SYDVKM. The CDR3 protein is CASSFGARGLEQYV. CDR3 in DNA: TGTGCCAGCAGTTTCGGGGCGCGGGGTTTAGAGCAGTACGTC.

The gene calls are TRBV10-3 and TRBJ2-6; no firm D call. Germline V CDR1 and CDR2: ENHRY, SYGVKD. This CDR3 spans 17 amino acids. The V end lost 1 base, the J end lost 0 bases, and 10 bases lay between the germline ends. Written as DNA, the CDR3 is TGTGCCATCAGTGAGTGGGAAGAGATCTCTGGGGCCAACGTCCTGACTTTC. This codes for CAISEWEEISGANVLTF.

V is TRBV9 and J is TRBJ1-5; D is possibly TRBD1 (6 bases). The CDR3 is 19 residues long. Germline V gene sequence: CDR1 SGDLS, CDR2 YYNGEE. V lost 0 bases and J lost 1, with 20 bases in between. The CDR3 loop reads CASSVVGFRGGASNQPQHF. The CDR3 DNA follows: TGTGCCAGCAGCGTAGTGGGGTTTCGGGGGGGCGCGAGCAATCAGCCCCAGCATTTT.

CDR3 sequence: CASSKSTGGGTEAFF. The CDR3 DNA follows: TGTGCCAGCAGCAAATCGACAGGGGGAGGCACTGAAGCTTTCTTT. The chain couples TRBV7-9 to TRBJ1-1; 9 bases match TRBD1. Germline values: CDR1 SEHNR, CDR2 FQNEAQ (reference sequence). The J segment lost 4 bases and the V segment lost 5 bases, leaving 8 bases of the junction unmatched. This CDR3 region has 15 residues.

This clonotype has only a few counts. The CDR3: CASSLRVGYTF. The CDR3 DNA follows: TGTGCCAGCAGCCTCAGAGTGGGCTACACCTTC. The V gene is TRBV5-6, the J gene TRBJ1-2; D is unclear. Trimming removed 4 bases from V and 8 bases from J, with 9 bases in between. Germline assignment: CDR1 SGHDT and CDR2 YYEEEE. The CDR3 is 11 amino acids.

This clonotype was found a few times. The chain employs TRBV7-8 and TRBJ1-2; TRBD1 agrees at 7 bases. The CDR3 contains 13 residues. Germline V lookup: CDR1 SGHVS, CDR2 FQNEAQ. J gave up 6 bases and V 7 bases, and 8 bases lay outside the gene matches. The CDR3 sequence: CASTLARGHGYTF. Here the CDR3 DNA reads TGTGCCAGCACCCTCGCTAGGGGGCATGGCTACACCTTC.

A note on this clonotype: At one end the junction does not follow the germline gene, possibly because of a read error. The CDR3 spells CASSEVLQETQYF. The CDR3 region has the DNA TGTGCTAGCAGTGAGGTTCTTCAAGAGACCCAGTACTTC. V is TRBV7-7 and J is TRBJ2-5, with no clear D. CDR1 and CDR2 from the germline V gene are SSHAT and FNYEAQ (reference sequence). The CDR3 has 13 residues.

This clonotype occurred a few times. This sequence joins TRBV24-1 and TRBJ2-1; D may match TRBD1 or TRBD2 (6 bases each). The CDR3 length is 12 residues. Trimming took 3 bases from V and 8 from J, leaving 7 bases between them. The germline V gene has CDR1 KGHDR and CDR2 SFDVKD. Written as DNA, the CDR3 is TGTGCCACCAGTGATAGGGGGGATGAGCAGTTCTTC. Its protein product is CATSDRGDEQFF.

The chain employs TRBV9 and TRBJ1-6; 10 nucleotides align to TRBD1. Germline values: CDR1 SGDLS, CDR2 YYNGEE. There are 15 residues in the CDR3. J lost 7 bases, V lost 5 bases, and 6 bases had no gene match. CDR3 loop: CASSPVGQGNSPLHF. CDR3 in DNA: TGTGCCAGCAGTCCGGTGGGACAGGGGAATTCACCCCTCCACTTT.

Many counts were recorded for this clonotype. The chain employs TRBV7-2 and TRBJ1-1; 9 positions match TRBD1. Unmatched junction bases numbered 5, after V lost 5 bases and J lost 7 bases. CDR3 length: 13 residues. The germline V gene has CDR1 SGHTA and CDR2 FQGNSA. The CDR3 region is CASSPTGGIEAFF. The CDR3 nucleotides read TGTGCCAGCAGCCCTACAGGGGGCATTGAAGCTTTCTTT.

This chain uses TRBV4-1 with TRBJ2-7; TRBD1 might be the D (5 bases). The CDR3 covers 14 residues. Trimming cost V 1 base and J 1 base, with 8 bases left between them. Germline assignment: CDR1 MGHRA and CDR2 YSYEKL. CDR3: CASSQVQGSYEQYV. The CDR3 DNA reads as TGCGCCAGCAGCCAAGTTCAGGGTTCCTACGAGCAGTACGTC.

This chain uses TRBV4-1 with TRBJ2-3; 13 bases map to TRBD2. The germline CDR1 and CDR2 sequences are MGHRA and YSYEKL. This CDR3 contains 17 residues. V shed 5 bases and J 4 bases; nucleotides not matched to a gene: 9. CDR3 nucleotide sequence: TGCGCCAGCAGCGCAGCGAGAACTAGCGGGGGGGCAGATACGCAGTATTTT. It is translated as CASSAARTSGGADTQYF.

The chain has TRBV19 and TRBJ1-2; D not resolved. Trimming left V 1 base short and J 8 bases short, with 8 bases between. Germline lookup yields CDR1 LNHDA and CDR2 SQIVND (reference sequence). The CDR3 runs 12 residues. The CDR3 nucleotides are TGTGCCAGTAGTATAGGAGGGCACGGCTACACCTTC. Its translation: CASSIGGHGYTF.

This clonotype was observed a few times. The chain is built from TRBV7-6 and TRBJ2-7; D gene unclear. The CDR3 consists of 13 residues. Germline V gives CDR1 SGHVS, CDR2 FNYEAQ. The V end was cut by 3 bases, the J end by 0 bases, with 6 bases between. CDR3 sequence (DNA): TGTGCCAGCAGCTTTTCTCCCTCCTACGAGCAGTACGTC. Protein: CASSFSPSYEQYV.

The genes are TRBV20-1 and TRBJ1-2; 8 positions agree with TRBD1. The CDR3 totals 12 residues. J gave up 8 bases and V 1 base, and 3 bases lay outside the gene matches. The germline V gene encodes CDR1 DFQATT and CDR2 SNEGSKA (reference sequence). The CDR3: CSARAGGRGYTF. Here the CDR3 DNA reads TGCAGTGCTAGAGCAGGGGGCAGGGGCTACACCTTC.

This chain connects TRBV6-5 to TRBJ2-1; 9 positions match TRBD1. Germline values: CDR1 MNHEY, CDR2 SVGAGI. The CDR3 length is 18 residues. Unmatched junction bases numbered 17, after V lost 6 bases and J lost 5 bases. CDR3 bases: TGTGCCAGCAGGGAATACGGGGCCGGGACAGGGAAAAACAATGAGCAGTTCTTC. Protein: CASREYGAGTGKNNEQFF.

The chain carries TRBV27 and TRBJ1-5; weak D call: TRBD1 (5 bases). This CDR3 has 13 amino acids. The V and J ends lost 7 bases and 7 bases respectively, with 14 bases between them. CDR1 and CDR2 (germline): MNHEY, SMNVEV (reference sequence). In DNA, the CDR3 is TGTGCCAGCACCCCGCGGGGGGGGCAGCCCCAGCATTTT. This translates into CASTPRGGQPQHF.

The chain combines TRBV10-2 with TRBJ2-3; TRBD2 is a possible D gene (5 bases). CDR1 is WSHSY, CDR2 SAAADI, per germline. This CDR3 region has 14 residues. Between the trimmed V and J ends, which lost 2 bases and 8 bases, there was a span of 14 bases. The CDR3, as DNA: TGCGCCAGCAGTGAGCGGGATACTCTCGTTACGCAGTATTTT. Amino acid sequence: CASSERDTLVTQYF.

The chain recombines TRBV12-3 or TRBV12-4 with TRBJ1-4; D not certain. V gave up 6 bases and J gave up 7 bases, with 12 bases separating them. This CDR3 comprises 13 residues. CDR3 sequence: CASSPDLGEKLFF. CDR3 nucleotides: TGTGCCAGCAGCCCAGACCTGGGTGAAAAACTGTTTTTT.

This chain uses TRBV5-3 with TRBJ1-1; TRBD1 might be the D (6 bases). TRBV5-3 is designated an ORF whose function remains uncertain. With 8 bases removed from V and 4 bases from J, the gap between germline ends came to 21 bases. The CDR3 extends over 15 amino acids. CDR3 amino acids: CASGFYEEGGTEAFF. The CDR3 DNA follows: TGTGCCAGCGGCTTTTACGAGGAAGGGGGCACTGAAGCTTTCTTT.

The chain uses TRBV19 and TRBJ1-5, with 11 nucleotides matching TRBD1. Per the germline V gene, CDR1 is LNHDA and CDR2 is SQIVND (reference sequence). V lost 7 bases to trimming and J lost 4 bases; unmatched junction nucleotides: 12. CDR3 length: 17 residues. CDR3 protein: CASIGEDRGRENQPQHF. The CDR3 coding sequence is TGTGCCAGTATCGGAGAGGACAGGGGGCGGGAGAATCAGCCCCAGCATTTT.

This clonotype was observed a handful of times. V usage is TRBV27 and J usage is TRBJ2-7; D is unresolved. CDR1 is MNHEY, CDR2 SMNVEV, per germline (reference sequence). This CDR3 is built from 14 residues. Trimming left V 0 bases short and J 2 bases short, with 8 bases between. CDR3 protein: CASSLSRQAYEQYF. The CDR3 nucleotides are TGTGCCAGCAGTTTATCGCGGCAGGCCTACGAGCAGTACTTC.

The V and J genes are TRBV5-4 and TRBJ2-7, with a tentative D call TRBD1 (5 bases). Germline V gene sequence: CDR1 SGHNT, CDR2 YYREEE (reference sequence). The CDR3 sequence is 14 residues long. Trimming pared 2 bases from V and 3 bases from J, leaving 12 bases between. CDR3 DNA sequence: TGTGCCAGCAGCTTAAGGGGCCAGTACTACGAGCAGTACGTC. It specifies CASSLRGQYYEQYV.

This chain uses TRBV14 with TRBJ2-6; a possible D gene is TRBD1 (6 bases). The germline V gene has CDR1 SGHDN and CDR2 FVKESK. The V and J ends lost 3 bases and 4 bases respectively, with 19 bases between them. The CDR3 has 18 amino acids. The CDR3: CASSHRDTAISGANVLTF. CDR3 sequence (DNA): TGTGCCAGCAGCCATAGGGACACGGCAATCTCCGGGGCCAACGTCCTGACTTTC.

This chain joins TRBV6-1 and TRBJ2-2; no clear D gene. Germline CDR1 and CDR2: MNHNS and SASEGT. Trimming took 6 bases from V and 3 from J, leaving 14 bases between them. The CDR3 sequence is 15 residues long. This CDR3 is CASRTLSRDTGELFF. As DNA, the CDR3 is TGTGCCAGCAGGACCCTGAGTAGGGACACCGGGGAGCTGTTTTTT.

This clonotype was counted only a few times. The chain combines TRBV12-3 or TRBV12-4 with TRBJ2-5; D is undetermined. Trimming stripped 4 bases from V and 5 bases from J, with 17 bases between. The CDR3 consists of 15 residues. The CDR3 DNA follows: TGTGCCAGCAGTTCAAGAGGACCCGGCGGTGAGACCCAGTACTTC. It specifies CASSSRGPGGETQYF.

The chain links TRBV2 to TRBJ2-6; a weak D match, TRBD1 (6 bases). Per the germline V gene, CDR1 is SNHLY and CDR2 is FYNNEI. The germline V and J ends were trimmed by 7 bases and 0 bases, with 19 bases remaining between them. The length of the CDR3 is 18 residues. The CDR3 region is CASMIRGPRGSGANVLTF. The CDR3 DNA reads as TGTGCCAGCATGATCAGGGGCCCTAGGGGCTCTGGGGCCAACGTCCTGACTTTC.

This chain connects TRBV7-8 to TRBJ1-5, with TRBD1 matching over 7 bases. There are 15 residues in the CDR3. V shed 7 bases and J 5 bases; nucleotides not matched to a gene: 11. Germline lookup yields CDR1 SGHVS and CDR2 FQNEAQ. The CDR3 DNA reads TGTGCCAGCACCGTGACAGGGCGAATTGATCAGCCCCAGCATTTT. This translates into CASTVTGRIDQPQHF.

This clonotype was picked up a small number of times. V gene TRBV7-9 combines with J gene TRBJ1-3, with D hard to call. CDR1 is SEHNR and CDR2 is FQNEAQ in the germline V gene (reference sequence). The CDR3 sequence is 12 residues long. Trimming took 5 bases from V and 4 from J, leaving 6 bases between them. CDR3 loop: CASSERGNTIYF. For the CDR3, the DNA is TGTGCCAGCAGCGAAAGAGGAAACACCATATATTTT.

Ten or more counts support this clonotype. The chain carries TRBV12-3 or TRBV12-4 and TRBJ2-3, with TRBD1 as a possible D gene (5 bases). The CDR3 sequence is 15 residues long. The germline V and J ends were trimmed by 1 base and 3 bases, with 11 bases remaining between them. CDR3 in DNA: TGTGCCAGCAGTTTAGGGACCCCAGGGACAGATACGCAGTATTTT. Translated: CASSLGTPGTDTQYF.